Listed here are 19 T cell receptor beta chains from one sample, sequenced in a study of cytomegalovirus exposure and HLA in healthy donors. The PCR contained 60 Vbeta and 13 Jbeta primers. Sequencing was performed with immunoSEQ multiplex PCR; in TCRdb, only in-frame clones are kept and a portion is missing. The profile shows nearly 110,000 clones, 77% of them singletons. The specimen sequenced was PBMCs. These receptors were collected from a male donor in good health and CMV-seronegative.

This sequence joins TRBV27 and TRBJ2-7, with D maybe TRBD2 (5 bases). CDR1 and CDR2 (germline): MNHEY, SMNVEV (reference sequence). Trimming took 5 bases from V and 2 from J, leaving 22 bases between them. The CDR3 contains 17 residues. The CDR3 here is CASSPHLAAEMAYEQYF. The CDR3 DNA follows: TGTGCCAGCAGTCCCCACCTGGCAGCGGAAATGGCCTACGAGCAGTACTTC.

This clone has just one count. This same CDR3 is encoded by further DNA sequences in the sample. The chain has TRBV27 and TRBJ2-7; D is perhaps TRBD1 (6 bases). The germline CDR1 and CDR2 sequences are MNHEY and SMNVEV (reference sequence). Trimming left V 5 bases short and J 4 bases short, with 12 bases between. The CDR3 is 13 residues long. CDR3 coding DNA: TGTGCCAGCAGTCCTTCTGGGACATACGAGCAGTACTTC. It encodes CASSPSGTYEQYF.

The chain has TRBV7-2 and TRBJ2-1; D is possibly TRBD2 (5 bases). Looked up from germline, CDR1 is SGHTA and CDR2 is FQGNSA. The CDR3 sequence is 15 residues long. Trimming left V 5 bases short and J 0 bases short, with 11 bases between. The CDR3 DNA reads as TGTGCCAGCAGCCAATCTAGCTTCTCCTACAATGAGCAGTTCTTC. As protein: CASSQSSFSYNEQFF.

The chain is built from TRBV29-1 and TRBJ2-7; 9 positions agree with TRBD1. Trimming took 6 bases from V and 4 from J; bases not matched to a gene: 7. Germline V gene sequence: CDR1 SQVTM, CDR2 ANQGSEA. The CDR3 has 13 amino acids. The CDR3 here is CSVGQGFPYEQYF. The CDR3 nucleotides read TGCAGCGTGGGACAGGGATTCCCATACGAGCAGTACTTC.

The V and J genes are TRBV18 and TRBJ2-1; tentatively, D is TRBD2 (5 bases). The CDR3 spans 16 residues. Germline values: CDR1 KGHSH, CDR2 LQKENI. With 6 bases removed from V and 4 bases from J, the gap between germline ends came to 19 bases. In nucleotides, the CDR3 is TGTGCCAGCTCCCGGAGCCTCCAGCGGAGTTACAATGAGCAGTTCTTC. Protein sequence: CASSRSLQRSYNEQFF.

The CDR3 sequence: CAISQGSGGNYGYTF. Written as DNA, the CDR3 is TGTGCCATCAGCCAAGGGTCCGGCGGGAACTATGGCTACACCTTC. This chain joins TRBV10-3 and TRBJ1-2; D gene uncertain. Trimming pared 6 bases from V and 2 bases from J, leaving 16 bases between. This CDR3 spans 15 amino acids. Germline V lookup: CDR1 ENHRY, CDR2 SYGVKD.

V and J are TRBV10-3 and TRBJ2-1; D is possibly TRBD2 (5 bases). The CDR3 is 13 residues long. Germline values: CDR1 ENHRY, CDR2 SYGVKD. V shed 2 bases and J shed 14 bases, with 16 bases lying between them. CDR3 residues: CAISETQSEEEFF. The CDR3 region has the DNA TGTGCCATCAGTGAGACCCAAAGCGAGGAGGAGTTCTTC.

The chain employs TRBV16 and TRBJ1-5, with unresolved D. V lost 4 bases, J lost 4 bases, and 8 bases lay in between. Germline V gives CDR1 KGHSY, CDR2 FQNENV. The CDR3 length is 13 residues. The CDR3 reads CASSLLQNQPQHF. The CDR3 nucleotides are TGTGCCAGCAGCCTTCTGCAGAATCAGCCCCAGCATTTT.

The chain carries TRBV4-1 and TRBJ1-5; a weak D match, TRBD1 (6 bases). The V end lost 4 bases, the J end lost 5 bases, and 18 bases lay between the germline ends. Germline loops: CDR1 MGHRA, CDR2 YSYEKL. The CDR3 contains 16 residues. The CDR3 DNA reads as TGCGCCAGCAGCCTTCGGACAGCAGCAGCAGATCAGCCCCAGCATTTT. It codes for CASSLRTAAADQPQHF.

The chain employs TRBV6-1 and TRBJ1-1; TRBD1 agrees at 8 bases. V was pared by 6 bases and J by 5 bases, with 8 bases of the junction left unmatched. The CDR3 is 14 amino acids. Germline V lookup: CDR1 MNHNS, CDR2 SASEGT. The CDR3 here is CASRTQGAGTEAFF. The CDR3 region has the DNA TGTGCCAGCAGGACCCAGGGGGCGGGAACTGAAGCTTTCTTT.

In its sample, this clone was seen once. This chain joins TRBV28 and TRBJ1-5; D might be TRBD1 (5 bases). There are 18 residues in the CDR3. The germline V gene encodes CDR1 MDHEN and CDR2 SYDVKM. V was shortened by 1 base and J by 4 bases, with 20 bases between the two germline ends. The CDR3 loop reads CASSLSDQGWGLNQPQHF. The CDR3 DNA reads TGTGCCAGCAGTTTATCAGATCAAGGGTGGGGCCTAAATCAGCCCCAGCATTTT.

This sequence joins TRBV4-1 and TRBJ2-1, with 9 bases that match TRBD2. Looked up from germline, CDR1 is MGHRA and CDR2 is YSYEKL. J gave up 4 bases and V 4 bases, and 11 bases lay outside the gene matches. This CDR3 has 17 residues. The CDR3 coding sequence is TGCGCCAGCAGCCCCGGGGGGTCTAGCGGGACGTACAATGAGCAGTTCTTC. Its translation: CASSPGGSSGTYNEQFF.

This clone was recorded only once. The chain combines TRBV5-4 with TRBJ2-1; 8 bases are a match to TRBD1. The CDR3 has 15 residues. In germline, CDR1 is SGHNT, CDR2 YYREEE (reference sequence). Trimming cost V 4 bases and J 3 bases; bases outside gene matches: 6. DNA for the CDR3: TGTGCCAGCAGCCAGACAGGGGCAAACTACAATGAGCAGTTCTTC. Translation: CASSQTGANYNEQFF.

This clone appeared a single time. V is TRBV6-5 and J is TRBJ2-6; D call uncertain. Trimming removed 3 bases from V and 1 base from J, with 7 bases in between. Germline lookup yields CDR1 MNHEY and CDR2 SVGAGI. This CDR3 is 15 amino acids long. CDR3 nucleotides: TGTGCCAGCAGTTATCGGTGGTCTGGGGCCAACGTCCTGACTTTC. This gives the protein CASSYRWSGANVLTF.

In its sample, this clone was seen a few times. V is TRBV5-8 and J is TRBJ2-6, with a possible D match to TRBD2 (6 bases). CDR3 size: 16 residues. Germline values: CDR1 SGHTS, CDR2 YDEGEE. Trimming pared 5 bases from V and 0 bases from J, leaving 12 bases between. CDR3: CASSPGGYSGANVLTF. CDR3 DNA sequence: TGTGCCAGCAGTCCCGGGGGTTACTCTGGGGCCAACGTCCTGACTTTC.

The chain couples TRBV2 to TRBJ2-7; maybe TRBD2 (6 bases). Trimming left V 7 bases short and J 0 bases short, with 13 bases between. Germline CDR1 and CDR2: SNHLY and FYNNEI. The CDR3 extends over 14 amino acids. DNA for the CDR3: TGTGCCAGCATGCCTGGCGGGACCTCCTACGAGCAGTACTTC. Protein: CASMPGGTSYEQYF.

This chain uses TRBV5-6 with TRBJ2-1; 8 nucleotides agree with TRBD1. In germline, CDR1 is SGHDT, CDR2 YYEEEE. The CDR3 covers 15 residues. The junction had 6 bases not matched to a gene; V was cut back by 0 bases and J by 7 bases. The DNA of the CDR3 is TGTGCCAGCAGCTTGGTTCCAAGACAGGGGAATGAGCAGTTCTTC. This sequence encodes CASSLVPRQGNEQFF.

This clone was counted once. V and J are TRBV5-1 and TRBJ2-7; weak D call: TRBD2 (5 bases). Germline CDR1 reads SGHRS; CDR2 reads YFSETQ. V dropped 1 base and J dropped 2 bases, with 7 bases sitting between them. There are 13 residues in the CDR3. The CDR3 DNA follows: TGCGCCAGCAGCTTGACTAGTGCCTACGAGCAGTACTTC. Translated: CASSLTSAYEQYF.

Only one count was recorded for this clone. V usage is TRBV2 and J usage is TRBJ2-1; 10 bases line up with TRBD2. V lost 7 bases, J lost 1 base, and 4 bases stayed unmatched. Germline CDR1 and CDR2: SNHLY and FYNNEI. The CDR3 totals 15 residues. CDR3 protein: CASTLAGVSYNEQFF. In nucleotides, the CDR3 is TGTGCCAGCACCCTAGCGGGAGTGTCCTACAATGAGCAGTTCTTC. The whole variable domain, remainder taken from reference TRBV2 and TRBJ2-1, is EPEVTQTPSHQVTQMGQEVILRCVPISNHLYFYWYRQILGQKVEFLVSFYNNEISEKSEIFDDQFSVERPDGSNFTLKIRSTKLEDSAMYFCASTLAGVSYNEQFFGPGTRLTVL.